Below are 29 T cell receptor beta chains sequenced from a single sample in a study of OX40 agonist ivuxolimab in advanced cancers. Libraries were prepared through the immunoSEQ multiplex PCR assay. TCRdb mirrors the immuneACCESS table, restricted to in-frame sequences. Some clones are absent from its copies; in checked studies, under half trace to an unresolved V gene, and the reason for the others is unknown. Within this sample are roughly 92,000 clones, with more than 80% of them counted one time only. The biggest ten clones account for roughly 8.9% of the sample. The sequencing used CD4+ or CD8+ T cells sorted from blood, collected in a trial of the OX40 agonist ivuxolimab. These receptors originate from an adult with an advanced solid tumor such as melanoma, head and neck, liver or kidney cancer.

This chain links TRBV6-5 with TRBJ2-7; 11 bases line up with TRBD1. The CDR3 contains 15 residues. Germline V gene data show CDR1 as MNHEY and CDR2 as SVGAGI. The ends lost 7 bases at V and 3 bases at J; junction bases unmatched: 8. The CDR3 nucleotides read TGTGCCAGCAATGGACAGGGGGCTGGGGGCTACGAGCAGTACTTC. Translation gives CASNGQGAGGYEQYF.

The J gene is TRBJ2-5, the V gene TRBV6-6; weak D call: TRBD1 (6 bases). CDR1 MNHNY and CDR2 SVGAGI come from the germline V gene (reference sequence). V lost 6 bases and J lost 11, with 25 bases in between. The CDR3 is 15 residues long. The CDR3 sequence: CASRATGQAVGEQYF. In nucleotides, the CDR3 is TGTGCCAGCAGGGCTACGGGACAAGCCGTAGGGGAGCAGTACTTC.

V usage is TRBV4-1 and J usage is TRBJ2-3; TRBD2 is a possible D gene (7 bases). The CDR3 covers 15 residues. Between the trimmed V and J ends, which lost 3 bases and 5 bases, there was a span of 15 bases. Germline values: CDR1 MGHRA, CDR2 YSYEKL. The CDR3 nucleotides are TGCGCCAGCAGCCAGAGGGGGAGGGCGGGAGATACGCAGTATTTT. Translating gives CASSQRGRAGDTQYF.

This clone was counted a single time. The V gene is TRBV2, the J gene TRBJ2-4; a weak D match, TRBD1 (6 bases). The V gene lost 8 bases and the J gene lost 0 bases, with 26 bases spanning the gap. In germline, CDR1 is SNHLY, CDR2 FYNNEI. The CDR3 is 19 residues long. CDR3 in amino acids: CASYQQNTGIGLAKNIQYF. The CDR3 DNA reads as TGTGCCAGCTACCAGCAAAATACAGGGATCGGTCTAGCCAAAAACATTCAGTACTTC.

The chain recombines TRBV6-1 with TRBJ2-1; 7 nucleotides match TRBD1. CDR3 length: 12 residues. Germline CDR1 is MNHNS and CDR2 is SASEGT. Unmatched junction bases numbered 4, after V lost 6 bases and J lost 8 bases. Written as DNA, the CDR3 is TGTGCCAGCAGAACAGGGGTGGATGAGCAGTTCTTC. Amino acids: CASRTGVDEQFF.

This clone was observed a few times. This chain links TRBV6-4 with TRBJ2-3; TRBD2 agrees at 10 bases. This CDR3 spans 15 amino acids. Germline V gives CDR1 MRHNA, CDR2 SNTAGT. Unmatched junction bases numbered 5, after V lost 3 bases and J lost 5 bases. The DNA for the CDR3 is TGTGCCAGCAGTGAGTCTAGCGGGAGCGGAGATACGCAGTATTTT. It is translated as CASSESSGSGDTQYF.

The J gene is TRBJ1-1, the V gene TRBV20-1; the D is unclear. V gave up 2 bases and J gave up 7 bases, with 8 bases separating them. The CDR3 covers 11 residues. Germline loops: CDR1 DFQATT, CDR2 SNEGSKA (reference sequence). The CDR3 DNA follows: TGCAGTGCTAGAATCCTTAATGAAGCTTTCTTT. This sequence encodes CSARILNEAFF.

This sequence joins TRBV27 and TRBJ1-6; 9 nucleotides match TRBD1. Trimming cost V 4 bases and J 10 bases; bases outside gene matches: 11. Germline loops: CDR1 MNHEY, CDR2 SMNVEV (reference sequence). This CDR3 is 16 amino acids long. In DNA form, the CDR3 reads TGTGCCAGCAGTTCCGCACCGGGACAGGGAGGATCACCCCTCCACTTT. Encoded protein: CASSSAPGQGGSPLHF.

V is TRBV6-5 and J is TRBJ2-1; D unresolved. Germline CDR1 MNHEY, CDR2 SVGAGI. This CDR3 contains 14 residues. V lost 2 bases and J 5 bases, leaving 10 bases between the germline ends. The CDR3 protein is CASSYLRLDNEQFF. The CDR3 DNA is TGTGCCAGCAGTTACCTTAGATTGGACAATGAGCAGTTCTTC.

The J gene is TRBJ2-2, the V gene TRBV18; 7 bases agree with TRBD1. Losses at the gene ends were 3 bases for V and 3 bases for J; bases not matched to a gene: 4. The CDR3 sequence is 15 residues long. The germline V gene encodes CDR1 KGHSH and CDR2 LQKENI. CDR3 residues: CASSPTQGDTGELFF. The CDR3 DNA follows: TGTGCCAGCTCACCGACCCAGGGGGACACCGGGGAGCTGTTTTTT.

This sequence joins TRBV30 and TRBJ1-6; possible D gene TRBD1, 6 bases. The CDR3 is made up of 14 amino acids. Trimming took off 1 base at V and 9 bases at J, with 13 bases between the two ends. From germline, CDR1 is GTSNPN and CDR2 SVGIG (reference sequence). CDR3 loop: CAWSAGERGSPLHF. As DNA, the CDR3 is TGTGCCTGGAGTGCAGGGGAGAGGGGTTCACCCCTCCACTTT.

The chain links TRBV30 to TRBJ2-7; 13 bases fit TRBD2. This CDR3 is 15 amino acids long. V shed 2 bases, J shed 5 bases, and the junction held 6 bases outside the gene matches. CDR1 and CDR2 from the germline V gene are GTSNPN and SVGIG (reference sequence). CDR3 region: CAWSRIGLAGDEQYF. CDR3 sequence (DNA): TGTGCCTGGAGTCGAATCGGACTAGCGGGAGACGAGCAGTACTTC.

This chain uses TRBV4-1 with TRBJ1-3; 8 bases agree with TRBD1. CDR3 size: 14 residues. Germline loops: CDR1 MGHRA, CDR2 YSYEKL. With 3 bases clipped from V and 4 bases from J, the junction kept 2 bases outside the gene matches. Here the CDR3 reads CASSQTGEGNTIYF. The CDR3 bases are TGCGCCAGCAGCCAGACAGGGGAAGGAAACACCATATATTTT.

The chain carries TRBV2 and TRBJ1-1, with 8 bases that match TRBD1. Germline-derived CDR1 and CDR2 are SNHLY and FYNNEI. V lost 6 bases, J lost 6 bases, and 3 bases stayed unmatched. The CDR3 runs to 12 residues. Here the CDR3 reads CASSGQGPEAFF. CDR3 nucleotides: TGTGCCAGCAGCGGACAGGGCCCTGAAGCTTTCTTT.

The chain is built from TRBV7-2 and TRBJ2-3; D is unresolved. The V gene lost 3 bases and the J gene lost 6 bases, with 4 bases spanning the gap. The CDR3 runs to 11 residues. The germline V gene has CDR1 SGHTA and CDR2 FQGNSA. CDR3 sequence reads: CASSFKDTQYF. DNA for the CDR3: TGTGCCAGCAGCTTTAAGGATACGCAGTATTTT. The full variable domain, its missing parts supplied by reference TRBV7-2 and TRBJ2-3, is GAGVSQSPSNKVTEKGKDVELRCDPISGHTALYWYRQSLGQGLEFLIYFQGNSAPDKSGLPSDRFSAERTGGSVSTLTIQRTQQEDSAVYLCASSFKDTQYFGPGTRLTVL.

The chain carries TRBV11-2 and TRBJ2-6; unclear D gene. Trimming pared 5 bases from V and 0 bases from J, leaving 20 bases between. This CDR3 region has 19 residues. Germline V gene data show CDR1 as SGHAT and CDR2 as FQNNGV. CDR3 residues: CASSLPTPRAVSGANVLTF. DNA of the CDR3: TGTGCCAGCAGCCTGCCGACGCCGCGCGCAGTCTCTGGGGCCAACGTCCTGACTTTC.

V is TRBV7-6 and J is TRBJ2-5, with 7 bases lining up with TRBD1. The ends lost 4 bases at V and 1 base at J; junction bases unmatched: 3. Germline CDR1 and CDR2: SGHVS and FNYEAQ. This CDR3 comprises 14 residues. The DNA of the CDR3 is TGTGCCAGCAGCTCCGACAGGGTCCAAGAGACCCAGTACTTC. It translates to CASSSDRVQETQYF.

In nucleotides, the CDR3 is TGTGCCAGCAGTTTATCAGGCAGGCTCCGGGACGAGCAGTACTTC. Protein sequence: CASSLSGRLRDEQYF. The chain uses TRBV27 and TRBJ2-7; D unresolved. There are 15 residues in the CDR3. Trimming pared 0 bases from V and 5 bases from J, leaving 14 bases between. Germline CDR1 and CDR2: MNHEY and SMNVEV (reference sequence).

The chain joins TRBV28 to TRBJ2-5; D is perhaps TRBD1 (5 bases). The J call may be incorrect, as the DNA end agrees better with TRBJ2-7. Germline V gene sequence: CDR1 MDHEN, CDR2 SYDVKM. The CDR3 length is 15 residues. In nucleotides, the CDR3 is TGTGCCAGCACCCTGACCTCAGGGATCCCCTACGAGCAGTACTTC. Amino acid sequence: CASTLTSGIPYEQYF.

This chain links TRBV27 with TRBJ2-1; 10 nucleotides line up with TRBD2. The CDR3 runs 15 residues. The germline V gene encodes CDR1 MNHEY and CDR2 SMNVEV (reference sequence). V lost 7 bases, J lost 2 bases, and 5 bases stayed unmatched. This CDR3 reads CASTRTSGTYNEQFF. The CDR3 nucleotides are TGTGCCAGCACCCGGACTAGCGGAACCTACAATGAGCAGTTCTTC.

This chain links TRBV18 with TRBJ2-7; 11 positions agree with TRBD2. The CDR3 covers 14 residues. The trim removed 6 bases at V and 3 bases at J, leaving 4 bases unmatched. Germline V gene data show CDR1 as KGHSH and CDR2 as LQKENI. CDR3 protein: CASSVAGGIYEQYF. CDR3 bases: TGTGCCAGCTCGGTAGCGGGAGGGATCTACGAGCAGTACTTC.

The chain has TRBV6-5 and TRBJ2-1; TRBD1 matches 7 bases. Looked up from germline, CDR1 is MNHEY and CDR2 is SVGAGI. This CDR3 is 13 amino acids long. V was pared by 9 bases and J by 10 bases, with 12 bases of the junction left unmatched. The CDR3 DNA reads TGTGCCAGTCGGGACAGCCAGGGAGAGGAGCAGTTCTTC. Translating gives CASRDSQGEEQFF.

The J gene is TRBJ2-5, the V gene TRBV7-8, with TRBD2 matching over 11 bases. The CDR3 length is 16 residues. Trimming took 5 bases from V and 5 from J; bases not matched to a gene: 10. Germline V gene data show CDR1 as SGHVS and CDR2 as FQNEAQ. CDR3: CASSPRTSGWGETQYF. The CDR3 coding sequence is TGTGCCAGCAGCCCCCGGACTAGCGGGTGGGGGGAGACCCAGTACTTC. The variable domain in full, with the rest retrieved from reference TRBV7-8 and TRBJ2-5, is GAGVSQSPRYKVAKRGQDVALRCDPISGHVSLFWYQQALGQGPEFLTYFQNEAQLDKSGLPSDRFFAERPEGSVSTLKIQRTQQEDSAVYLCASSPRTSGWGETQYFGPGTRLLVL.

The J gene is TRBJ1-2, the V gene TRBV10-3; D gene uncertain. The CDR3 is 15 amino acids. Per the germline V gene, CDR1 is ENHRY and CDR2 is SYGVKD. V was shortened by 2 bases and J by 2 bases, with 12 bases between the two germline ends. CDR3 sequence: CAISEAAVGNYGYTF. DNA for the CDR3: TGTGCCATCAGTGAGGCCGCCGTCGGGAACTATGGCTACACCTTC.

The rearrangement links TRBV2 to TRBJ2-7; D is uncertain. The CDR3 runs 12 residues. V was pared by 3 bases and J by 2 bases, with 5 bases between. From germline, CDR1 is SNHLY and CDR2 FYNNEI. CDR3 in DNA: TGTGCCAGCAGTGACAGCACCTACGAGCAGTACTTC. Amino acids: CASSDSTYEQYF.

This clone was found once. The chain has TRBV27 and TRBJ2-5; D possibly matches TRBD1 or TRBD2 (6 bases each). Germline V gene lookup returns CDR1 MNHEY and CDR2 SMNVEV (reference sequence). V lost 4 bases, J lost 4 bases, and 16 bases lay in between. The CDR3 sequence is 15 residues long. The CDR3 is CASSWAGQTLETQYF. In DNA, the CDR3 is TGTGCCAGCAGTTGGGCGGGACAAACCTTAGAGACCCAGTACTTC.

The J gene is TRBJ1-1, the V gene TRBV25-1; 9 bases agree with TRBD1. V shed 2 bases and J 5 bases; nucleotides not matched to a gene: 6. CDR1 is MGHDK and CDR2 is SYGVNS in the germline V gene. This CDR3 has 15 residues. CDR3 amino acids: CASSEPRTGVTEAFF. In DNA, the CDR3 is TGTGCCAGCAGTGAACCCCGGACAGGGGTGACTGAAGCTTTCTTT.

This sequence joins TRBV27 and TRBJ2-1; 8 nucleotides match TRBD1. Germline CDR1 reads MNHEY; CDR2 reads SMNVEV (reference sequence). The CDR3 totals 13 residues. The V and J ends lost 7 bases and 3 bases, in that order; junction bases with no gene match: 2. CDR3 loop: CASTGGLYNEQFF. The CDR3 nucleotides are TGTGCCAGCACAGGGGGCCTCTACAATGAGCAGTTCTTC.

The chain links TRBV6-6 to TRBJ2-7; 8 nucleotides agree with TRBD2. Looked up from germline, CDR1 is MNHNY and CDR2 is SVGAGI (reference sequence). The CDR3 is 13 residues long. Germline trimming cut 3 bases from V and 4 bases from J; bases unmatched to any gene: 2. The CDR3 sequence: CASSYLAGYEQYF. In DNA form, the CDR3 reads TGTGCCAGCAGTTATCTAGCGGGTTACGAGCAGTACTTC.